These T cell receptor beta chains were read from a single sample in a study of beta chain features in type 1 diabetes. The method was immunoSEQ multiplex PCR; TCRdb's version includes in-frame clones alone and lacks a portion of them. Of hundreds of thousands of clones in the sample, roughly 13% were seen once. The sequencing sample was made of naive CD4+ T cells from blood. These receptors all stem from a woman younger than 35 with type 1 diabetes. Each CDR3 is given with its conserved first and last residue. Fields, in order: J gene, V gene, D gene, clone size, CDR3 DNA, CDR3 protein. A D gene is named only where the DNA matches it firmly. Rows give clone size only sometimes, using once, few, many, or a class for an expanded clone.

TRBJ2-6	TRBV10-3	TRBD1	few	TGTGCCACAGAACAGGGGGCAGGTGGGGCCAACGTCCTGACTTTC	CATEQGAGGANVLTF
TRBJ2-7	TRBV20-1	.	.	TGCAGTGCGGGGAGGTCCGACGAGCAGTACTTC	CSAGRSDEQYF
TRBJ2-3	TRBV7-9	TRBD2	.	TGTGCCAGCAGCCCGATTAGCGGGGGGGCCATCGATACGCAGTATTTT	CASSPISGGAIDTQYF
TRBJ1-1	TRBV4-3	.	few	TGCGCCAGCAGCCAAGAGCCGAGGACTGAAGCTTTCTTT	CASSQEPRTEAFF
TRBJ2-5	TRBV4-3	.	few	TGCGCCAGCAGCCAATACGGACACTCCGGGGAGACCCAGTACTTC	CASSQYGHSGETQYF
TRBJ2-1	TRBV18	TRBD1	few	TGTGCCAGCTCACAACAGGGGGCCTACAATGAGCAGTTCTTC	CASSQQGAYNEQFF
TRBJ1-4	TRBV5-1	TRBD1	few	TGCGCCAGCAGCCGTCAGGGGGTGGATAATGAAAAACTGTTTTTT	CASSRQGVDNEKLFF
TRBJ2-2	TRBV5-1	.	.	TGCGCCAGCAGCTTGGCAGGGGAAGAGAGGCTGTTTTTT	CASSLAGEERLFF
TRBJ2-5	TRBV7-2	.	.	TGTGCCAGCAGCTTAGGAGCGGTACAAGAGACCCAGTACTTC	CASSLGAVQETQYF
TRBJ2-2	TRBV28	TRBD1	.	TGTGCCAGCTTTTTACAGGGGATAACCGGGGAGCTGTTTTTT	CASFLQGITGELFF
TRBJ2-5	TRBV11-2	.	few	TGTGCCAGCAGCTTAGTGGCATCAGAGACCCAGTACTTC	CASSLVASETQYF
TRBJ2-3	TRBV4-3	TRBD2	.	TGCGCCAGCAGCGAAGAGAGCGGGAGGGCCTTTCCAGATACGCAGTATTTT	CASSEESGRAFPDTQYF
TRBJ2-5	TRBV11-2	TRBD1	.	TGTGCCAGCAGCTTACCCAGGGACAGGAGACAACCGGCCCAGTACTTC	CASSLPRDRRQPAQYF
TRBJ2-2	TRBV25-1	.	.	TGTGCCAGCAGTGCCCCAGGGGTGCGGGGGACCGGGGAGCTGTTTTTT	CASSAPGVRGTGELFF
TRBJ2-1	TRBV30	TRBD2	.	TGTGCCTGGGGACGGCGGGGGGGGAGGGCCTGGAAAAATGAGCAGTTCTTC	CAWGRRGGRAWKNEQFF
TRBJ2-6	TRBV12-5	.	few	TGTGCTAGTGGTTTGGCCGTCAGGGGGGCTGTCTCTGGGGCCAACGTCCTGACTTTC	CASGLAVRGAVSGANVLTF
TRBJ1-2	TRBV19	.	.	TGTGCCAGTAGTATACAGGGGAATGGTAACTATGGCTACACCTTC	CASSIQGNGNYGYTF
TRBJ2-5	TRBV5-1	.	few	TGCGCCAGCAGCTTGACGGAAGAGACCCAGTACTTC	CASSLTEETQYF
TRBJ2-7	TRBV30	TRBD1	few	TGTGCCGGGCAGGGGGTCTTGGGGACCTACGAGCAGTACTTC	CAGQGVLGTYEQYF
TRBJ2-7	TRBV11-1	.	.	TGTGCCAGCAGCCCGGAGGTTCCCTACGAGCAGTACTTC	CASSPEVPYEQYF
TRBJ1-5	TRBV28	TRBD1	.	TGTGCCAGCAGTACGGACAGGAACAATCAGCCCCAGCATTTT	CASSTDRNNQPQHF
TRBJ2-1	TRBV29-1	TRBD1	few	TGCAGCGCCTCGGCCGGGACAGGGTACAATGAGCAGTTCTTC	CSASAGTGYNEQFF
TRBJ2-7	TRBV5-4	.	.	TGTGCCAGCAGCGCCGGACCTAGCTTCACCTACGAGCAGTACTTC	CASSAGPSFTYEQYF
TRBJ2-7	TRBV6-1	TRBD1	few	TGTGCCAGCAGTCCGAGTCCGGGACAGGAGAACGAGCAGTACTTC	CASSPSPGQENEQYF
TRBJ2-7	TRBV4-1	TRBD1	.	TGCGCCAGCAGCCAAGTTCGGACAGGGGGAACCTACGAGCAGTACTTC	CASSQVRTGGTYEQYF
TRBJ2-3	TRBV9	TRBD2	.	TGTGCCAGCAGCGAGACTAGCGGGCATCGCACAGATACGCAGTATTTT	CASSETSGHRTDTQYF
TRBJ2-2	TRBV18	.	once	TGTGCCAGCTCACCGGGCGGGGTCACCGGGGAGCTGTTTTTT	CASSPGGVTGELFF
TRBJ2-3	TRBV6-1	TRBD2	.	TGTGCCAGCAGTCCCAAAGCGGGAGGGACAGATACGCAGTATTTT	CASSPKAGGTDTQYF
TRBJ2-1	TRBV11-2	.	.	TGTGCCAGCAGCCCTGGTGCCGGGGGTGAGCAGTTCTTC	CASSPGAGGEQFF
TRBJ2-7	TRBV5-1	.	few	TGCGCCAGCAGCGAGGACTCGGCCAACTACGAGCAGTACTTC	CASSEDSANYEQYF
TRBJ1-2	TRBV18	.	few	TGTGCCAGCTCACCACCCGGTGGCTATGGCTACACCTTC	CASSPPGGYGYTF
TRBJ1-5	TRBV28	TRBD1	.	TGTGCCAGCAGTTTTAGGGACAGGAGCAATCAGCCCCAGCATTTT	CASSFRDRSNQPQHF
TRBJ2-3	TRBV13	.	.	TGTGCCAGCAGCTTATCGCCAACGGCGCAGTATTTT	CASSLSPTAQYF
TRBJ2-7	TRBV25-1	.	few	TGTGCCAGCCGTGGACCTCAGGGATACGAGCAGTACTTC	CASRGPQGYEQYF
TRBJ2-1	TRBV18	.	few	TGTGCCAGCTCACCACCGACGAAGCGGGATGAGCAGTTCTTC	CASSPPTKRDEQFF
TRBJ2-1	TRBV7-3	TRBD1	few	TGTGCCAGCAGCCCCTCCGGGACAGGGGCAAATGAGCAGTTCTTC	CASSPSGTGANEQFF
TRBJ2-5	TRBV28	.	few	TGTGCCAGCAGTATGAACAGCATCCAAGAGACCCAGTACTTC	CASSMNSIQETQYF
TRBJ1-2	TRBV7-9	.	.	TGTGCCAGCAGCCAATTCCGTGGCTGGGGCGGCTATGGCTACACCTTC	CASSQFRGWGGYGYTF
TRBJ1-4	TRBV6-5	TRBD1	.	TGTGCCAGCAGTCCAATGACAGGGACTGAAAAACTGTTTTTT	CASSPMTGTEKLFF
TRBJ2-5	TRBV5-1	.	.	TGCGCCAGCACCTCGGATAGCGCTCGGACCCAGTACTTC	CASTSDSARTQYF
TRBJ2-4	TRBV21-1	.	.	TGTGCCAGCCAGGGCAAAAACATTCAGTACTTC	CASQGKNIQYF
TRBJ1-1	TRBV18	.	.	TGTGCCAGCTCACCACCGAGTAGAGCCGCTGAAGCTTTCTTT	CASSPPSRAAEAFF
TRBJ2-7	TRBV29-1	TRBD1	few	TGCAGCGTGGGGACAGGGGTGAGCGAGCAGTACTTC	CSVGTGVSEQYF